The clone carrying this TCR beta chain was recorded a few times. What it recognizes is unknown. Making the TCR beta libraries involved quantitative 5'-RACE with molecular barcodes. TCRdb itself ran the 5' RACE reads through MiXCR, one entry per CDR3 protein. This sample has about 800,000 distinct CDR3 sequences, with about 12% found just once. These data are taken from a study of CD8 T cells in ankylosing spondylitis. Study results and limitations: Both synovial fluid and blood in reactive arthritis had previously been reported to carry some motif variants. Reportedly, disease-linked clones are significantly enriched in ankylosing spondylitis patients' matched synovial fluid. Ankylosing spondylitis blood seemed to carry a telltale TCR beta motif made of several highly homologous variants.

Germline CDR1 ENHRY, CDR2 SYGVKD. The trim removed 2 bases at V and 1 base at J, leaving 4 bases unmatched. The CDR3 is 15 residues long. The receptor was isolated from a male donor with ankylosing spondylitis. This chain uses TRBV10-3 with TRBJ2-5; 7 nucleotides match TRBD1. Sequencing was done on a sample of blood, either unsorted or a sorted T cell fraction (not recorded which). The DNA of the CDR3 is TGTGCCATCAGTGAGCAGGGACAGTTCCAAGAGACCCAGTACTTC. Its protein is CAISEQGQFQETQYF.